The 13 T cell receptor beta chains below come from one sample, sequenced in a study of neoadjuvant anti-PD-1 for oral cavity cancer. Described time point: after neoadjuvant nivolumab, at surgical resection. The assay was immunoSEQ multiplex PCR, and TCRdb's table has in-frame clones only and misses some. The table includes 11,000 to 15,000 clones, approximately 73% detected once. Sequenced here: PBMCs, sampled after nivolumab (anti-PD-1) treatment. These receptors originate from a person aged 35-79 years with oral cavity squamous cell carcinoma.

The chain has TRBV20-1 and TRBJ1-1; D is ambiguous. CDR1 is DFQATT, CDR2 SNEGSKA, per germline (reference sequence). The CDR3 has 11 residues. The V and J ends lost 2 bases and 8 bases respectively, with 9 bases between them. In DNA form, the CDR3 reads TGCAGTGCTAGACCGCGGTCCGAAGCTTTCTTT. It specifies CSARPRSEAFF.

The chain uses TRBV19 and TRBJ1-5; D is unclear. Trimming pared 5 bases from V and 7 bases from J, leaving 15 bases between. The CDR3 is 14 amino acids. CDR1 and CDR2 from the germline V gene are LNHDA and SQIVND (reference sequence). The CDR3 DNA is TGTGCCAGTAGTTCCGGGATTCGTGGCCAGCCCCAGCATTTT. It codes for CASSSGIRGQPQHF.

The rearrangement joins TRBV28 to TRBJ1-3; D not resolved. Per germline, CDR1 MDHEN and CDR2 SYDVKM. CDR3 size: 10 residues. CDR3 loop: CASTGNTIYF. For the CDR3, the DNA is TGTGCGTCGACTGGAAACACCATATATTTT.

The chain has TRBV19 and TRBJ2-3; 10 nucleotides agree with TRBD2. Germline values: CDR1 LNHDA, CDR2 SQIVND (reference sequence). The V and J ends lost 7 bases and 5 bases, in that order; junction bases with no gene match: 12. The CDR3 covers 16 residues. The CDR3 nucleotides read TGTGCCAGTACCGCCGCGAGCGGGAGGGCAGGAGATACGCAGTATTTT. Amino acids: CASTAASGRAGDTQYF.

Only one count was recorded for this clone. This chain joins TRBV6-1 and TRBJ1-5, with D unresolved. CDR1 is MNHNS, CDR2 SASEGT, per germline. V dropped 10 bases and J dropped 0 bases, with 13 bases sitting between them. The CDR3 covers 14 residues. The CDR3 here is CAIHSPYSNQPQHF. The CDR3 bases are TGTGCCATACACAGTCCTTATAGCAATCAGCCCCAGCATTTT.

This chain uses TRBV6-6 with TRBJ1-1; D is possibly TRBD1 (5 bases). The CDR3 spans 14 residues. Germline V gene lookup returns CDR1 MNHNY and CDR2 SVGAGI (reference sequence). Trimming stripped 2 bases from V and 1 base from J, with 8 bases between. The DNA of the CDR3 is TGTGCCAGCAGTTACAGGGGCCCGAACACTGAAGCTTTCTTT. Its protein product is CASSYRGPNTEAFF.

This chain connects TRBV11-2 to TRBJ2-2; 7 positions match TRBD2. Per germline, CDR1 SGHAT and CDR2 FQNNGV. The CDR3 length is 14 residues. Unmatched junction bases numbered 0, after V lost 1 base and J lost 4 bases. The CDR3 is CASSLGGSTGELFF. CDR3 DNA: TGTGCCAGCAGCTTAGGCGGGAGCACCGGGGAGCTGTTTTTT.

The chain has TRBV11-3 and TRBJ2-7; 9 bases are a match to TRBD1. This CDR3 comprises 15 residues. Trimming cost V 5 bases and J 3 bases; bases outside gene matches: 8. The germline CDR1 and CDR2 sequences are SGHNT and YENEEA. The CDR3 DNA is TGTGCCAGCAGCCCATCGGGGGACAGGGACTACGAGCAGTACTTC. Translation: CASSPSGDRDYEQYF. The full variable domain, with the rest looked up from reference TRBV11-3 and TRBJ2-7, is EAGVVQSPRYKIIEKKQPVAFWCNPISGHNTLYWYLQNLGQGPELLIRYENEEAVDDSQLPKDRFSAERLKGVDSTLKIQPAELGDSAVYLCASSPSGDRDYEQYFGPGTRLTVT.

The CDR3 nucleotides read TGTGCCAGTAATGAGAATGTGAACACTGAAGCTTTCTTT. This codes for CASNENVNTEAFF. The chain combines TRBV19 with TRBJ1-1; D uncertain. Germline CDR1 and CDR2: LNHDA and SQIVND (reference sequence). The CDR3 length is 13 residues. V was trimmed by 7 bases and J by 0 bases, leaving 9 bases between them.

About this clone: Sequence at one end of the junction differs from germline and may be a read error. J is TRBJ2-1 and V is TRBV5-1; 7 positions agree with TRBD1. The V gene's germline CDR1 is SGHRS and CDR2 YFSETQ. The CDR3 totals 15 residues. The CDR3: CATSEAGGSYNEQFF. Here the CDR3 DNA reads TGCGCCACCAGCGAAGCAGGGGGTTCGTACAATGAGCAGTTCTTC.

The V gene is TRBV5-1, the J gene TRBJ1-2; 8 nucleotides line up with TRBD1. Losses at the gene ends were 0 bases for V and 7 bases for J; bases not matched to a gene: 5. Germline CDR1 and CDR2: SGHRS and YFSETQ. CDR3 length equals 14 residues. Here the CDR3 DNA reads TGCGCCAGCAGCTTGGGAGACAGGGGCGGTGGCTACACCTTC. This translates into CASSLGDRGGGYTF.

This clone has a handful of counts. V gene TRBV6-5 combines with J gene TRBJ1-2; a weak D match, TRBD1 (5 bases). The V and J ends lost 5 bases and 8 bases respectively, with 21 bases between them. The germline gives CDR1 MNHEY, CDR2 SVGAGI. This CDR3 is 15 amino acids long. CDR3 in DNA: TGTGCCAGCAGTGGAATGGGACGGCAGGTCTCCGGCTACACCTTC. Translated, it gives CASSGMGRQVSGYTF.

The V and J genes are TRBV6-5 and TRBJ2-7; D is unresolved. The CDR3 is 14 amino acids. The germline V gene has CDR1 MNHEY and CDR2 SVGAGI. V was clipped by 5 bases and J by 0 bases, with 11 bases between them. The CDR3 here is CASSTGRSSYEQYF. In nucleotides, the CDR3 is TGTGCCAGCAGTACTGGCCGGAGCTCCTACGAGCAGTACTTC.